This T cell receptor (beta chain) was observed in a study of shared T cell receptors in the human thymus. Germline lookup yields CDR1 SGHTA and CDR2 FQGNSA. Trimming removed 5 bases at V and 3 bases at J, with 10 bases between. The CDR3 has 13 amino acids. Produced via immunoSEQ multiplex PCR; TCRdb's table is partial and in-frame only. The data hold 500,000 to 550,000 clones, with roughly 74% observed a single time. These same records also appear under a second study, on human thymus T cells.

The V and J genes are TRBV7-2 and TRBJ1-1; the D gene is possibly TRBD1 (6 bases). The material sequenced was thymocytes. The receptor's source is a boy under three years old with a congenital heart defect. The CDR3 DNA is TGTGCCAGCAGCATCGCAGGGGACACTGAAGCTTTCTTT. Protein sequence: CASSIAGDTEAFF. The full variable domain, with the rest looked up from reference TRBV7-2 and TRBJ1-1, is GAGVSQSPSNKVTEKGKDVELRCDPISGHTALYWYRQSLGQGLEFLIYFQGNSAPDKSGLPSDRFSAERTGGSVSTLTIQRTQQEDSAVYLCASSIAGDTEAFFGQGTRLTVV.